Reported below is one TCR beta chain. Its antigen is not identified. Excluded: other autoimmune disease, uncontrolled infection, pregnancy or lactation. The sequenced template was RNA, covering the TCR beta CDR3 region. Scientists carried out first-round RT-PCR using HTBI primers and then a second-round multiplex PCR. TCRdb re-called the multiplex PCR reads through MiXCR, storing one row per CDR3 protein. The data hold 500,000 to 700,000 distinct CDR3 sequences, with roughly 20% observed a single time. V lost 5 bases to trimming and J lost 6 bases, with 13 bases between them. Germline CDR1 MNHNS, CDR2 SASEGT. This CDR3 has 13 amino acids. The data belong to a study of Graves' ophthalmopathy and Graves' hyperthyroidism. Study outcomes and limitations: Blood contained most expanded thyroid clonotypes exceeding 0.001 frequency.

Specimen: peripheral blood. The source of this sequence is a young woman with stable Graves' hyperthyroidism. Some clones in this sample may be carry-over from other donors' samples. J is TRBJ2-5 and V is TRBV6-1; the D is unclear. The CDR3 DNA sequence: TGTGCCAGCAGTCGATCAACCCAGAAGACCCAGTACTTC. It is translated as CASSRSTQKTQYF.